This is a list of T cell receptor beta chains from one sample in a study of blood T cell repertoires in COVID-19. The method was immunoSEQ multiplex PCR; TCRdb's version includes in-frame clones alone and lacks a portion of them. This table holds hundreds of thousands of clones, roughly nine tenths found once. The sample was peripheral blood. The source is a man aged 55 to 69 who had recovered from COVID-19. Both conserved end residues are part of each CDR3. D genes are given only for firm matches. The size entry is marked missing in some rows and otherwise reads once, few, many or a size class.

V	J	D	size	DNA	CDR3
TRBV28	TRBJ2-7	TRBD2	.	TGTGCCAGCAGCCCTTTTGGGCTAGCGGCCTACGAGCAGTACTTC	CASSPFGLAAYEQYF
TRBV10-3	TRBJ2-3	TRBD1	.	TGTGCCATCAGTAGGGGGACAGGGGGCGCAGATACGCAGTATTTT	CAISRGTGGADTQYF
TRBV28	TRBJ1-5	.	few	TGTGCCAGCAGTTTAAACGGGGGAGAGACCCAGCATTTT	CASSLNGGETQHF
TRBV28	TRBJ2-1	TRBD2	.	TGTGCCAGCAGAAAAAACGGAAGACCCCCGGGACGCCTTACTAGCGGGTACTACAATGAGCAGTTCTTC	CASRKNGRPPGRLTSGYYNEQFF
TRBV6-5	TRBJ1-2	.	.	TGTGCCAGCAGTAAGGAAGCGCAGGGATACTATGGCTACACCTTC	CASSKEAQGYYGYTF
TRBV10-1	TRBJ2-5	TRBD1	.	TGCGCCAGCAGTGTCCCAAGGGCAGGGGGCGGGCCCCTAGGGACCCAGTACTTC	CASSVPRAGGGPLGTQYF
TRBV5-1	TRBJ2-7	.	.	TGCGCCAGCAGCTTGATGTCAGGGTACGAGCAGTACTTC	CASSLMSGYEQYF
TRBV11-3	TRBJ2-3	TRBD1	.	TGTGCCAGCAGTACCACAGGGGGCAAAGATACGCAGTATTTT	CASSTTGGKDTQYF
TRBV6-5	TRBJ1-3	.	.	TGTGCCAGCAGAGCTAGGTCTTCAAACACCATATATTTT	CASRARSSNTIYF
TRBV7-3	TRBJ2-1	TRBD2	once	TGTGCCAGCAGCACCTTGGCGGGAGGGCCCAATGAGCAGTTCTTC	CASSTLAGGPNEQFF
TRBV19	TRBJ1-1	TRBD1	few	TGTGCCAGTATCTACTCGGGACAGGGGATGAACACTGAAGCTTTCTTT	CASIYSGQGMNTEAFF
TRBV19	TRBJ1-6	TRBD1	.	TGTGCCAGTAGTACGGACAGGACAGGGAATTCACCCCTCCACTTT	CASSTDRTGNSPLHF
TRBV29-1	TRBJ1-1	TRBD1	.	TGCAGCGTGTTCAGGGACAGGTTGACTGAAGCTTTCTTT	CSVFRDRLTEAFF
TRBV3-1/TRBV3-2	TRBJ1-5	TRBD1	once	TGTGCCAGTTCACAGGGGGAGTATCAGCCCCAGCATTTT	CASSQGEYQPQHF
TRBV5-6	TRBJ2-3	.	once	TGTGCCAGCAGCCGAAGGGGTATAGATACGCAGTATTTT	CASSRRGIDTQYF
TRBV5-1	TRBJ2-7	.	.	TGCGCCAGCAGATTGTCCGGCGGGGCAATCTACGAGCAGTACTTC	CASRLSGGAIYEQYF
TRBV13	TRBJ1-2	.	.	TGTGCCAGCAGTAGGCAGGTTACGGACTATGGCTACACCTTC	CASSRQVTDYGYTF
TRBV7-2	TRBJ2-2	.	.	TGTGCCAGCAGCTTAACTGTTACGTCTGGCGGGGAGCTGTTTTTT	CASSLTVTSGGELFF
TRBV5-1	TRBJ1-1	.	.	TGCGCCAGCAGCTTGGCCCCGGGCACTGAAGCTTTCTTT	CASSLAPGTEAFF
TRBV30	TRBJ1-5	.	.	TGTGCCTGGAGCCTGACAGCAAATCAGCCCCAGCATTTT	CAWSLTANQPQHF
TRBV7-9	TRBJ1-3	.	.	TGTGCCAGCAGCTCTGCGGGAGGCCCTGGAAACACCATATATTTT	CASSSAGGPGNTIYF
TRBV5-1	TRBJ1-1	.	.	TGCGCCAGCAGCTTCAGGCCTCCGGACACTGAAGCTTTCTTT	CASSFRPPDTEAFF
TRBV5-1	TRBJ2-1	.	.	TGCGCCAGCAGCTTCACACAGGAATCCTACAATGAGCAGTTCTTC	CASSFTQESYNEQFF
TRBV19	TRBJ1-5	TRBD1	.	TGTGCCACCGCCCGGACAGGGTGGAATCAGCCCCAGCATTTT	CATARTGWNQPQHF
TRBV13	TRBJ2-1	TRBD2	.	TGTGCCAGCAGGTATGGGACTAGTTCCTACAATGAGCAGTTCTTC	CASRYGTSSYNEQFF
TRBV6-1	TRBJ1-5	.	.	TGTGCCAGCAGTGAATATGGACTTAATCAGCCCCAGCATTTT	CASSEYGLNQPQHF
TRBV7-2	TRBJ2-7	.	.	TGTGCCAGCAGCTTAGACCGGGGAGTCTACGAGCAGTACTTC	CASSLDRGVYEQYF
TRBV10-3	TRBJ2-5	.	.	TGTGCCATCAGTGAAGGACAAGCAGTGCAAGAGACCCAGTACTTC	CAISEGQAVQETQYF
TRBV3-1/TRBV3-2	TRBJ2-5	TRBD2	.	TGTGCCAGCAGCCGCCGGGCTAGCGGGAGGTTGGAGACCCAGTACTTC	CASSRRASGRLETQYF
TRBV7-2	TRBJ1-3	TRBD1	.	TGTGCCAGCAGTTTGGACAGGAGCTTTGGAAACACCATATATTTT	CASSLDRSFGNTIYF
TRBV23-1	TRBJ2-1	TRBD2	.	TGCGCCAGCAGTCCATCCGGCACTAGCGCAAGGAATGAGCAGTTCTTC	CASSPSGTSARNEQFF
TRBV27	TRBJ2-7	.	.	TGTGCCAGCAGTCAATCTCAGGGCTACGAGCAGTACTTC	CASSQSQGYEQYF
TRBV24-1	TRBJ2-2	TRBD2	.	TGTGCCACCAGACCGACGGGAGGGACGGGCACCGGGGAGCTGTTTTTT	CATRPTGGTGTGELFF
TRBV5-1	TRBJ2-1	.	.	TGCGCCAGCAGCCCAGATCGGACAGCCTACAATGAGCAGTTCTTC	CASSPDRTAYNEQFF
TRBV5-1	TRBJ1-4	TRBD1	.	TGCGCCAGCAGCTTGGCCCCAGGGGGAGATGAAAAACTGTTTTTT	CASSLAPGGDEKLFF
TRBV11-1	TRBJ2-2	TRBD1	.	TGTGCCAGCAGCCGGACAGGGGCAAACACCGGGGAGCTGTTTTTT	CASSRTGANTGELFF
TRBV11-2	TRBJ2-3	TRBD2	.	TGTGCCAGCAGCTCCTTAGCGGGAGGGGGCACAGATACGCAGTATTTT	CASSSLAGGGTDTQYF
TRBV9	TRBJ2-2	TRBD2	once	TGTGCCAGCAGCCCCAGCGGGGGGAACACCGGGGAGCTGTTTTTT	CASSPSGGNTGELFF
TRBV6-1	TRBJ1-2	.	.	TGTGCCAGCAGTGAAGCGACAGCAAACTATGGCTACACCTTC	CASSEATANYGYTF
TRBV7-8	TRBJ2-6	.	.	TGTGCCAGCAGCTTACGCCTTACAGGGTCTGGGGCCAACGTCCTGACTTTC	CASSLRLTGSGANVLTF
TRBV5-1	TRBJ1-5	TRBD1	.	TGCGCCAGCAGCTTACGCTACCCGGACAGGGGCCTTAATCAGCCCCAGCATTTT	CASSLRYPDRGLNQPQHF
TRBV24-1	TRBJ2-3	TRBD2	.	TGTGCCACCAGCCGTACGACGGGGGGGCGCACAGATACGCAGTATTTT	CATSRTTGGRTDTQYF
TRBV19	TRBJ2-7	TRBD1	.	TGTGCCAGTAGTATGACGACAGGGGGGTCCTTCGAGCAGTACTTC	CASSMTTGGSFEQYF
TRBV7-3	TRBJ2-1	.	once	TGTGCCAGCAGCTTAAAACAGGCTACTACCAATGAGCAGTTCTTC	CASSLKQATTNEQFF
TRBV5-4	TRBJ1-1	.	.	TGTGCCAGCAGCTTGTTTCAGGCATCTATGAACACTGAAGCTTTCTTT	CASSLFQASMNTEAFF
TRBV24-1	TRBJ2-5	.	once	TGTGCCACCAGTGAGGACTACCAAGAGACCCAGTACTTC	CATSEDYQETQYF
TRBV11-2	TRBJ1-2	TRBD1	.	TGTGCCAGCAGCTTACGCCGGACAGGGGGATATGGCTACACCTTC	CASSLRRTGGYGYTF